The entry below describes one T cell receptor beta chain. TCRdb's copy holds only in-frame clones and misses some; the assay was immunoSEQ multiplex PCR. The data show 230,000 or so clones, with 80% to 90% seen just once and approximately 2.4% held by the top ten. These data come from a study of blood T cell repertoires in COVID-19. CDR3 size: 13 residues. Trimming removed 6 bases at V and 3 bases at J, with 9 bases between. Germline V gene lookup returns CDR1 LNHDA and CDR2 SQIVND (reference sequence). The receptor comes from a man aged 35 to 55 who had recovered from COVID-19. The sequencing input was peripheral blood. The chain joins TRBV19 to TRBJ1-5, with D possibly matching TRBD1 (6 bases). Written as DNA, the CDR3 is TGTGCCAGTAGGGACAGTCCCAATCAGCCCCAGCATTTT. Amino acids: CASRDSPNQPQHF.